The clone carrying this TCR beta chain was seen a few times. Antigen specificity is unknown. Researchers ran the PCR with 60 Vbeta and 13 Jbeta primers. Sequencing used immunoSEQ multiplex PCR; TCRdb keeps in-frame clones, though not all of them. The sample yields 150,000 to 200,000 clones, around three quarters seen once. These data originate in a study of cytomegalovirus exposure and HLA in healthy donors. Findings and caveats of the study: An analysis done earlier found most TCR beta V segments productive about 87% or about 30% of the time. Later on, a genetic analysis was performed. It linked a missense variant in DCLRE1C with V- and J-gene trimming of TCR beta.

This TCR came from a man between 25 and 39 years old in good health and CMV-seronegative. Material for sequencing was PBMCs.

The chain's CDR3 is CASSASGGPYEQYF. The DNA for the CDR3 is TGTGCCAGCAGCGCTAGCGGAGGGCCCTACGAGCAGTACTTC. The chain employs TRBV9 and TRBJ2-7, with 7 positions matching TRBD2. V dropped 3 bases and J dropped 2; count of bases not matched to a gene: 5. The length of the CDR3 is 14 residues. Germline V gives CDR1 SGDLS, CDR2 YYNGEE. Full variable domain (rest looked up from reference TRBV9 and TRBJ2-7): DSGVTQTPKHLITATGQRVTLRCSPRSGDLSVYWYQQSLDQGLQFLIQYYNGEERAKGNILERFSAQQFPDLHSELNLSSLELGDSALYFCASSASGGPYEQYFGPGTRLTVT.